The rows below give T cell receptor beta chains drawn from one sample of a study of OX40 agonist ivuxolimab in advanced cancers. Generated by immunoSEQ multiplex PCR, the TCRdb table keeps only in-frame clones and is missing some. Of tens of thousands of clones in the sample, roughly 87% were seen once. Sample: CD4+ or CD8+ T cells sorted from blood, taken in a trial of the OX40 agonist ivuxolimab. The receptors here all came from an adult with an advanced solid tumor such as melanoma, head and neck, liver or kidney cancer. Both conserved end residues are part of each CDR3. Fields, in order: D gene, clone size, J gene, V gene, CDR3 DNA, CDR3 protein. D genes are given only for firm matches. The size of a clone is reported for some rows only, either as once, few or many, or as a class for expanded clones.

TRBD2	few	TRBJ2-5	TRBV4-1	TGCGCCAGCAGCCAAGAATTGACTAGCTTCCAAGAGACCCAGTACTTC	CASSQELTSFQETQYF
NA	NA	TRBJ2-7	TRBV2	TGTGCCAGCATGGGCCTAACGATCTCCTACGAGCAGTACTTC	CASMGLTISYEQYF
TRBD1	NA	TRBJ1-1	TRBV19	TGTGCCAGTATTCACAGGGGAGTCGTAAACACTGAAGCTTTCTTT	CASIHRGVVNTEAFF
TRBD2	few	TRBJ2-1	TRBV14	TGTGCCAGCAGCCAAGCAGGCAGCGGGAGGTGGTATGAGCAGTTCTTC	CASSQAGSGRWYEQFF
TRBD1	NA	TRBJ1-1	TRBV19	TGTGCCAGTAGTCCCTGGGGACAGGGGTGGACTGAAGCTTTCTTT	CASSPWGQGWTEAFF
TRBD1	NA	TRBJ1-1	TRBV7-9	TGTGCCAGCAGCCCGGGACAGGGCGAAGCTTTCTTT	CASSPGQGEAFF
NA	NA	TRBJ2-7	TRBV6-5	TGTGCCAGCAGTTATAGCTCCTACGAGCAGTACTTC	CASSYSSYEQYF
NA	NA	TRBJ1-6	TRBV7-6	TGTGCCAGCAGACAGGCACAGAATTCACCCCTCCACTTT	CASRQAQNSPLHF
NA	NA	TRBJ2-7	TRBV28	TGTGCCAGCAGTTCTTTATCAGGGAACCACTCCTACGAGCAGTACTTC	CASSSLSGNHSYEQYF
NA	NA	TRBJ2-7	TRBV7-9	TGTGCCAGCAGCTCCGAACAGGACACCCTTAACTACGAGCAGTACTTC	CASSSEQDTLNYEQYF
NA	NA	TRBJ2-5	TRBV7-2	TGTGCCAGCAGCTTGGACCCGGCAGAGACCCAGTACTTC	CASSLDPAETQYF
NA	NA	TRBJ1-2	TRBV7-9	TGTGCCAGCAGCTCCCACCGAATCGGTGGAGTCTTCATTTATGGCTACACCTTC	CASSSHRIGGVFIYGYTF
TRBD1	NA	TRBJ2-7	TRBV27	TGTGCCAGCACCCCGGGACAGGGTTACGAGCAGTACTTC	CASTPGQGYEQYF
NA	NA	TRBJ1-1	TRBV6-5	TGTGCCAGCAGTCTGGCAGCTATGAACACTGAAGCTTTCTTT	CASSLAAMNTEAFF
NA	few	TRBJ2-7	TRBV4-1	TGCGCCAGCGGGCAGGGTTTGGAGCAGTACTTC	CASGQGLEQYF
NA	NA	TRBJ1-1	TRBV5-8	TGTGCCAGCAGCTTGGACCGTGCTTGGGGCCTAAACACTGAAGCTTTCTTT	CASSLDRAWGLNTEAFF
NA	NA	TRBJ2-5	TRBV27	TGTGCCAGCAGTTTATGGACGGGATCGCCCCAGTACTTC	CASSLWTGSPQYF
TRBD1	NA	TRBJ1-2	TRBV6-5	TGTGCCAGCACCCCGGGACAGGGGATGTATGGCTACACCTTC	CASTPGQGMYGYTF
TRBD2	few	TRBJ2-4	TRBV30	TGTGCCTGTATGGCTAGCGGGAACAAAAACATTCAGTACTTC	CACMASGNKNIQYF
NA	NA	TRBJ2-6	TRBV15	TGTGCCACCAGCTCCACAGGGACTGGGGCCAACGTCCTGACTTTC	CATSSTGTGANVLTF
NA	NA	TRBJ2-7	TRBV28	TGTGCCAGCATAGGTCTATGGAGCTCCTACGAGCAGTACTTC	CASIGLWSSYEQYF
NA	NA	TRBJ2-1	TRBV14	TGTGCCAGCAGCCAAGTGAGTGAAGGGATCTTCTACAATGAGCAGTTCTTC	CASSQVSEGIFYNEQFF
NA	medium-sized	TRBJ1-2	TRBV6-6	TGTGCCAGCAGTTTCACCAGGGGCGACTACACCTTC	CASSFTRGDYTF
NA	once	TRBJ1-1	TRBV4-2	TGTGCCAGCAGCCAAGATCGAGCAGGGGAGGACACTGAAGCTTTCTTT	CASSQDRAGEDTEAFF
NA	NA	TRBJ2-7	TRBV5-4	TGTGCCAGCAGCTTGGGGCGGGCCGCCTACGAGCAGTACTTC	CASSLGRAAYEQYF
NA	NA	TRBJ2-7	TRBV29-1	TGCAGCGTTGAGTCGGGGAGAGGATGGGAGCAGTACTTC	CSVESGRGWEQYF
TRBD1	NA	TRBJ1-3	TRBV25-1	TGTGCCAGCGAAGAGGCAGGGGGGAATGGAAACACCATATATTTT	CASEEAGGNGNTIYF
NA	NA	TRBJ2-1	TRBV9	TGTGCCAGCAGTTCACAGGGTTATGTCAGCAATGAGCAGTTCTTC	CASSSQGYVSNEQFF
TRBD1	NA	TRBJ2-7	TRBV7-6	TGTGCCAGCAGCGCCCACAGGGGATACGAGCAGTACTTC	CASSAHRGYEQYF
TRBD2	NA	TRBJ2-3	TRBV19	TGTGCCAGTAGTATGAGGGAGGGAACGACAGATACGCAGTATTTT	CASSMREGTTDTQYF
TRBD1	NA	TRBJ2-7	TRBV7-2	TGTGCCAGCAGCACCCGACCGGGACAGGGGGCCTACGAGCAGTACTTC	CASSTRPGQGAYEQYF
NA	NA	TRBJ2-3	TRBV27	TGTGCCAGCAGTTTATCGCCAGCCCTTAGCACAGATACGCAGTATTTT	CASSLSPALSTDTQYF
NA	NA	TRBJ1-6	TRBV27	TGTGCCAGCAGTTTTGGAGTTAATAATTCACCCCTCCACTTT	CASSFGVNNSPLHF
TRBD2	NA	TRBJ2-7	TRBV15	TGTGCCACCAGCTCCACTAGCGGCCGCACCTCCTACGAGCAGTACTTC	CATSSTSGRTSYEQYF
TRBD1	NA	TRBJ1-6	TRBV6-5	TGTGCCAGCAGTTTTAACCGGGACAGTAATTCACCCCTCCACTTT	CASSFNRDSNSPLHF
TRBD2	NA	TRBJ2-7	TRBV27	TGTGCCAGCAGTCTAAGCCCAGCGGGAGGGCTATACGAGCAGTACTTC	CASSLSPAGGLYEQYF
NA	NA	TRBJ2-5	TRBV14	TGTGCCAGCAGCCAAGGGCCTAACGCCCGACCCGAGACCCAGTACTTC	CASSQGPNARPETQYF
NA	once	TRBJ2-7	TRBV5-5	TGTGCCAGCTCCGTAGGGCAGGGATCCTACGAGCAGTACTTC	CASSVGQGSYEQYF
NA	NA	TRBJ2-7	TRBV6-5	TGTGTCCTATCGGCGGGGCTAAGCTACGAGCAGTACTTC	CVLSAGLSYEQYF
TRBD2	NA	TRBJ2-5	TRBV7-8	TGTGCCAGCAGTTTTTTAGCGGGGAGCGAGACCCAGTACTTC	CASSFLAGSETQYF
NA	NA	TRBJ1-1	TRBV5-6	TGTGCCAGCAGGAGGGGGGTCACTGAAGCTTTCTTT	CASRRGVTEAFF
NA	NA	TRBJ2-1	TRBV13	TGTGCCAGCAGCCTCACAGGGACAACCACACCGGAGCAGTTCTTC	CASSLTGTTTPEQFF
TRBD2	NA	TRBJ2-3	TRBV27	TGTGCCAGCTTCCGGGACTACGCTAGCACAGATACGCAGTATTTT	CASFRDYASTDTQYF
TRBD1	few	TRBJ2-6	TRBV18	TGTGCCAGCTCAACAGGGGGCGTGGGGGCCAACGTCCTGACTTTC	CASSTGGVGANVLTF
NA	NA	TRBJ1-5	TRBV19	TGTGCCACATGCGATAGCAATCAGCCCCAGCATTTT	CATCDSNQPQHF
NA	NA	TRBJ2-7	TRBV19	TGTGCCAGTAGCTACCAGGGATACGAGCAGTACTTC	CASSYQGYEQYF
TRBD2	NA	TRBJ2-1	TRBV2	TGTGCCAGCAGTGACCCTAGCGGGAGCTCCTACAATGAGCAGTTCTTC	CASSDPSGSSYNEQFF
NA	once	TRBJ1-5	TRBV12-2	TGTGCAAGTCGCTTCGGTCGGACAGGGGGTCATATATGCAATCAGCCCCAGCATTTT	CASRFGRTGGHICNQPQHF
TRBD2	few	TRBJ2-5	TRBV2	TGTGCCAGCCCCAAAGGAGCGGGAGGGCCTGGAGAGACCCAGTACTTC	CASPKGAGGPGETQYF
NA	once	TRBJ1-5	TRBV7-9	TGTGCCAGCAGCTTAGAGGGTTATCAGCCCCAGCATTTT	CASSLEGYQPQHF
TRBD2	NA	TRBJ2-1	TRBV11-2	TGTGCCAGCAGCTTTAGCCGGGGCGAGCGGGAGTTCGATGAGCAGTTCTTC	CASSFSRGEREFDEQFF
NA	NA	TRBJ2-7	TRBV5-1	TGCGCCAGCAGCTTGGGGTGGGGGAGTGAGTACGAGCAGTACTTC	CASSLGWGSEYEQYF
TRBD1	NA	TRBJ2-3	TRBV15	TGTGCCACCAGCAGGACTTACGGGACAGGTCGCACAGATACGCAGTATTTT	CATSRTYGTGRTDTQYF
NA	NA	TRBJ1-5	TRBV7-9	TGTGCCAGCAGCTCGACGGTGAATCAGCCCCAGCATTTT	CASSSTVNQPQHF
TRBD2	NA	TRBJ2-7	TRBV11-2	TGTGCCAGCAGCTTAATGGCGGGAGGCTACGAGCAGTACTTC	CASSLMAGGYEQYF
TRBD1	NA	TRBJ2-5	TRBV9	TGTGCCAGCAGCGTAGGGGTCACGGGGACAGAAGAGACCCAGTACTTC	CASSVGVTGTEETQYF
NA	NA	TRBJ1-5	TRBV19	TGTGCCAGTAGTTCCCAAGGGTGGCAGCCCCAGCATTTT	CASSSQGWQPQHF
NA	NA	TRBJ1-5	TRBV28	TGTGCCAGCAGTTTAACAGGGAGCAATCAGCCCCAGCATTTT	CASSLTGSNQPQHF
NA	NA	TRBJ2-3	TRBV27	TGTGCCAGCAGTCCGGGACTGTCTAGCACAGATACGCAGTATTTT	CASSPGLSSTDTQYF
TRBD2	NA	TRBJ2-3	TRBV11-2	TGTGCCAGCAGCCCCGGGACTAGCGGGACCACAGATACGCAGTATTTT	CASSPGTSGTTDTQYF